Listed below are T cell receptor beta chains from one sample, sequenced in a study of shared clonotypes between healthy human individuals. Only in-frame clones appear in the TCRdb table, and some are missing; sequencing was by immunoSEQ multiplex PCR. The data show 800,000 to 1,200,000 clones, about four fifths seen once. What was sequenced was memory CD4+ T cells from PBMCs. These receptors all come from a man aged 18 to 30 in good health. Some clones in this sample may be carry-over from other donors' samples. The CDR3 runs from the conserved cysteine through the conserved F or W. A D gene is named only where the DNA matches it firmly. Size values are once, few and many counts, or a class for expanded clones, and some rows have none.

cdr3_aa: CSVGQSNSNQPQHF
cdr3_nt: TGCAGCGTTGGGCAGAGTAATAGCAATCAGCCCCAGCATTTT
clone_size: .
j_call: TRBJ1-5
v_call: TRBV29-1
cdr3_length: 14
d_call: .

cdr3_aa: CASSQDATVAYGYTF
cdr3_nt: TGTGCCAGCAGCCAAGACGCGACAGTTGCCTATGGCTACACCTTC
clone_size: .
j_call: TRBJ1-2
v_call: TRBV4-2
cdr3_length: 15
d_call: .

cdr3_aa: CASSQELVSYEQYF
cdr3_nt: TGCGCCAGCAGCCAAGAACTCGTCTCCTACGAGCAGTACTTC
clone_size: .
j_call: TRBJ2-7
v_call: TRBV4-3
cdr3_length: 14
d_call: .

cdr3_aa: CASSLQVVNEQFF
cdr3_nt: TGCGCCAGCAGCTTACAGGTTGTTAATGAGCAGTTCTTC
clone_size: .
j_call: TRBJ2-1
v_call: TRBV5-1
cdr3_length: 13
d_call: .

cdr3_aa: CASSRATGFYEQYF
cdr3_nt: TGTGCCAGTAGTAGAGCGACAGGGTTCTACGAGCAGTACTTC
clone_size: .
j_call: TRBJ2-7
v_call: TRBV19
cdr3_length: 14
d_call: TRBD1

cdr3_aa: CASSAWGLANTGELFF
cdr3_nt: TGTGCCAGCAGTGCGTGGGGACTAGCCAACACCGGGGAGCTGTTTTTT
clone_size: many
j_call: TRBJ2-2
v_call: TRBV28
cdr3_length: 16
d_call: TRBD2

cdr3_aa: CASSGQNRDNQPQHF
cdr3_nt: TGTGCCAGCAGTGGGCAGAACCGGGACAATCAGCCCCAGCATTTT
clone_size: .
j_call: TRBJ1-5
v_call: TRBV2
cdr3_length: 15
d_call: .

cdr3_aa: CASSEEALNIQYF
cdr3_nt: TGTGCCAGCAGTGAGGAAGCTTTAAACATTCAGTACTTC
clone_size: .
j_call: TRBJ2-4
v_call: TRBV2
cdr3_length: 13
d_call: .

cdr3_aa: CSVEGDTGQPQHF
cdr3_nt: TGCAGCGTTGAAGGGGATACAGGTCAGCCCCAGCATTTT
clone_size: once
j_call: TRBJ1-5
v_call: TRBV29-1
cdr3_length: 13
d_call: .

cdr3_aa: CASSLGPGGSYEQYF
cdr3_nt: TGTGCCAGCAGCTTGGGTCCGGGAGGGTCCTACGAGCAGTACTTC
clone_size: .
j_call: TRBJ2-7
v_call: TRBV5-6
cdr3_length: 15
d_call: TRBD2

cdr3_aa: CASSQGLAGNNQETQYF
cdr3_nt: TGTGCCAGCAGCCAAGGACTAGCGGGGAACAACCAAGAGACCCAGTACTTC
clone_size: many
j_call: TRBJ2-5
v_call: TRBV4-2
cdr3_length: 17
d_call: TRBD2

cdr3_aa: CASSQAGTVQETQYF
cdr3_nt: TGTGCCAGCAGCCAAGCCGGGACAGTCCAAGAGACCCAGTACTTC
clone_size: .
j_call: TRBJ2-5
v_call: TRBV4-2
cdr3_length: 15
d_call: TRBD1

cdr3_aa: CASSQGLAGDGETQYF
cdr3_nt: TGCGCCAGCAGCCAAGGACTAGCGGGAGATGGAGAGACCCAGTACTTC
clone_size: .
j_call: TRBJ2-5
v_call: TRBV10-1
cdr3_length: 16
d_call: TRBD2

cdr3_aa: CASSSGADTQYF
cdr3_nt: TGTGCCAGCAGTTCGGGGGCTGATACGCAGTATTTT
clone_size: once
j_call: TRBJ2-3
v_call: TRBV2
cdr3_length: 12
d_call: .

cdr3_aa: CAITPGQDIDEQYF
cdr3_nt: TGTGCCATCACCCCGGGACAGGATATCGACGAGCAGTACTTC
clone_size: .
j_call: TRBJ2-7
v_call: TRBV10-3
cdr3_length: 14
d_call: TRBD1

cdr3_aa: CSVAGESYNEQFF
cdr3_nt: TGCAGCGTTGCCGGAGAATCCTACAATGAGCAGTTCTTC
clone_size: .
j_call: TRBJ2-1
v_call: TRBV29-1
cdr3_length: 13
d_call: .

cdr3_aa: CASSSRGANTEAFF
cdr3_nt: TGTGCCAGCAGTTCCCGCGGAGCGAACACTGAAGCTTTCTTT
clone_size: .
j_call: TRBJ1-1
v_call: TRBV25-1
cdr3_length: 14
d_call: .

cdr3_aa: CASSVRDRGEQYF
cdr3_nt: TGCGCCAGCAGCGTCCGGGACAGGGGCGAGCAGTACTTC
clone_size: .
j_call: TRBJ2-7
v_call: TRBV5-1
cdr3_length: 13
d_call: TRBD1

cdr3_aa: CASSLGGASSYNEQFF
cdr3_nt: TGTGCCAGCAGCCTGGGGGGGGCTAGCTCCTACAATGAGCAGTTCTTC
clone_size: once
j_call: TRBJ2-1
v_call: TRBV28
cdr3_length: 16
d_call: .

cdr3_aa: CASSVGVSGNYNEQFF
cdr3_nt: TGTGCCAGCAGCGTAGGAGTTAGCGGGAATTACAATGAGCAGTTCTTC
clone_size: .
j_call: TRBJ2-1
v_call: TRBV9
cdr3_length: 16
d_call: TRBD2

cdr3_aa: CASSRFVGYEQYF
cdr3_nt: TGTGCCAGCAGCCGTTTCGTCGGTTACGAGCAGTACTTC
clone_size: .
j_call: TRBJ2-7
v_call: TRBV7-2
cdr3_length: 13
d_call: .

cdr3_aa: CASRRQGADAYNEQFF
cdr3_nt: TGTGCCAGTAGAAGACAGGGGGCTGACGCCTACAATGAGCAGTTCTTC
clone_size: .
j_call: TRBJ2-1
v_call: TRBV19
cdr3_length: 16
d_call: TRBD1

cdr3_aa: CASSLSATRQLYNEQFF
cdr3_nt: TGTGCCAGCAGTTTATCGGCTACCCGCCAACTATACAATGAGCAGTTCTTC
clone_size: .
j_call: TRBJ2-1
v_call: TRBV27
cdr3_length: 17
d_call: .